The present T cell receptor (beta chain) was sequenced within a study of blood T cell repertoires in COVID-19. Across the study: In each case, the material was cDNA or gDNA derived from T cells, B-cell-depleted T cells, or PBMCs.

In the source study's methods: Estimated nucleated cell counts came from reference gene primer amplification. Some clones are missing from TCRdb's copy, which holds only in-frame ones; the method was immunoSEQ multiplex PCR. V and J calls and clone size follow that table, whereas D and trimming were derived from the DNA. This table holds 110,000 or so clones, more than 70% found once. The table lists this clone with a count of one. V was clipped by 2 bases and J by 1 base, with 6 bases between them. The germline V gene encodes CDR1 SGHRS and CDR2 YFSETQ. CDR3 length: 13 amino acids. What was sequenced was peripheral blood. The V and J genes are TRBV5-1 and TRBJ1-1; the D is unclear. The sequence was obtained from a woman in her 70s who had recovered from COVID-19. CDR3 in DNA: TGCGCCAGCAGCTTCGGTTCGAACACTGAAGCTTTCTTT. Residues: CASSFGSNTEAFF.